Here is one T cell receptor (beta chain) with its context. This record belongs to a study of blood T cell repertoires in COVID-19. CDR3 length equals 16 residues. Per the germline V gene, CDR1 is SEHNR and CDR2 is FQNEAQ (reference sequence). With V trimmed by 1 base and J by 5 bases, 10 bases remained unmatched. Only in-frame clones appear in the TCRdb table, and some are missing; sequencing was by immunoSEQ multiplex PCR. The table shows 300,000 to 400,000 clones, with roughly nine tenths occurring only once. The rearrangement joins TRBV7-9 to TRBJ2-5; 7 nucleotides agree with TRBD1. This sequence originates from a young man who had recovered from COVID-19. The sample comprised PBMCs or T cells enriched from blood (not recorded which). DNA for the CDR3: TGTGCCAGCAGCTTAGAGGCCAGGGGGATGGCGGAGACCCAGTACTTC. Its protein is CASSLEARGMAETQYF.